The 25 T cell receptor beta chains given below trace back to one sample, sequenced in a study of blood T cell repertoires in COVID-19. This table comes from immunoSEQ multiplex PCR, and its TCRdb copy is limited to in-frame clones, with some not included. The sample lists a few hundred thousand clones; approximately 88% were seen once. Input material: PBMCs or T cells enriched from blood (not recorded which). These receptors originate from a woman between 18 and 29 years old who had recovered from COVID-19.

The CDR3 sequence: CATSDRQSLGLAGGVEQFF. CDR3 coding DNA: TGTGCCACCAGTGATCGACAATCCTTGGGGCTAGCGGGAGGGGTTGAGCAGTTCTTC. This chain uses TRBV24-1 with TRBJ2-1; 12 bases fit TRBD2. The length of the CDR3 is 19 residues. J gave up 9 bases and V 3 bases, and 17 bases lay outside the gene matches. Germline V CDR1 and CDR2: KGHDR, SFDVKD.

The chain links TRBV18 to TRBJ2-1; TRBD2 matches 10 bases. This CDR3 has 15 amino acids. The germline V gene encodes CDR1 KGHSH and CDR2 LQKENI. J was trimmed by 4 bases and V by 6 bases; bases with no gene match: 6. CDR3 protein: CASSPGAGGYNEQFF. The CDR3 DNA reads TGTGCCAGCTCTCCGGGAGCGGGAGGGTACAATGAGCAGTTCTTC.

A note on this clone: The same CDR3 arises from other DNA sequences in this sample as well. This chain joins TRBV28 and TRBJ2-3; 7 positions match TRBD2. In germline, CDR1 is MDHEN, CDR2 SYDVKM. Trimming took 4 bases from V and 6 from J; bases not matched to a gene: 1. The CDR3 is made up of 12 amino acids. The CDR3 sequence is CASSWGGDTQYF. CDR3 sequence (DNA): TGTGCCAGCAGTTGGGGGGGGGATACGCAGTATTTT.

The genes are TRBV6-1 and TRBJ1-5, with D hard to call. This CDR3 has 13 residues. Trimming left V 0 bases short and J 6 bases short, with 6 bases between. Germline V lookup: CDR1 MNHNS, CDR2 SASEGT. The CDR3 sequence: CASSEAQFQPQHF. The CDR3 DNA sequence: TGTGCCAGCAGTGAAGCGCAGTTTCAGCCCCAGCATTTT.

The chain has TRBV28 and TRBJ2-3; D is uncertain. Germline V gives CDR1 MDHEN, CDR2 SYDVKM. Trimming stripped 9 bases from V and 3 bases from J, with 16 bases between. This CDR3 region has 14 residues. This chain's CDR3 is CASRISGGTDTQYF. In DNA, the CDR3 is TGTGCCAGTCGTATCTCGGGTGGGACAGATACGCAGTATTTT.

DNA for the CDR3: TGTGCCAGCAGAGACCAGGAGGCAGGGAACACTGAAGCTTTCTTT. As protein: CASRDQEAGNTEAFF. V and J are TRBV7-8 and TRBJ1-1, with D uncertain. V lost 6 bases to trimming and J lost 1 base, with 15 bases between them. The CDR3 is made up of 15 amino acids. CDR1 SGHVS and CDR2 FQNEAQ come from the germline V gene.

The V and J genes are TRBV4-3 and TRBJ1-2, with 12 bases that match TRBD1. The CDR3 loop spans 19 amino acids. Per germline, CDR1 LGHNA and CDR2 YSLEER. Trimming at V came to 0 bases and at J to 0 bases, leaving 8 bases not matched to a gene. In DNA, the CDR3 is TGCGCCAGCAGCCAAGATTTAATGGGACAGGGGGCCCCTAACTATGGCTACACCTTC. Translating gives CASSQDLMGQGAPNYGYTF.

A few counts support this clone. The chain combines TRBV5-6 with TRBJ2-7; D is possibly TRBD1 (6 bases). CDR1 SGHDT and CDR2 YYEEEE come from the germline V gene. CDR3 length equals 17 residues. Trimming cost V 0 bases and J 0 bases, with 16 bases left between them. CDR3 nucleotide sequence: TGTGCCAGCAGCTTGGCCCGATTTTTGGGACACTCCTACGAGCAGTACTTC. Translating it yields CASSLARFLGHSYEQYF.

The V call is TRBV5-5, the J call TRBJ2-7, with TRBD2 matching over 11 bases. CDR1 is SGHKS, CDR2 YYEKEE, per germline (reference sequence). This CDR3 has 14 residues. Trimming took 4 bases from V and 5 from J; bases not matched to a gene: 5. As DNA, the CDR3 is TGTGCCAGCAGCGCCACTAGCGGGGGCCACGAGCAGTACTTC. Translation: CASSATSGGHEQYF.

The rearrangement links TRBV19 to TRBJ1-2; the D is unclear. V lost 3 bases and J lost 4, with 12 bases in between. This CDR3 has 14 amino acids. Per the germline V gene, CDR1 is LNHDA and CDR2 is SQIVND (reference sequence). The CDR3 protein is CASSIRRGLYGYTF. CDR3 sequence (DNA): TGTGCCAGTAGTATTCGTCGAGGGCTCTATGGCTACACCTTC.

The V call is TRBV28, the J call TRBJ1-2; no clear D. Germline-derived CDR1 and CDR2 are MDHEN and SYDVKM. Trimming removed 4 bases at V and 6 bases at J, with 12 bases between. This CDR3 is 13 amino acids long. The CDR3 here is CASSYPGSDGYTF. The CDR3 bases are TGTGCCAGCAGTTACCCGGGTTCAGATGGCTACACCTTC.

This clone was seen a handful of times. The chain combines TRBV7-9 with TRBJ1-4; D is possibly TRBD1 (6 bases). Germline CDR1 and CDR2: SEHNR and FQNEAQ (reference sequence). This CDR3 is built from 15 residues. Between the trimmed V and J ends, which lost 1 base and 8 bases, there was a span of 14 bases. Here the CDR3 DNA reads TGTGCCAGCAGCTTAGAGGGGGGGCTCCGAGAAAAACTGTTTTTT. As protein: CASSLEGGLREKLFF.

This chain's CDR3 is CASSFEHSYNEQFF. For the CDR3, the DNA is TGTGCCAGCAGCTTTGAACACTCCTACAATGAGCAGTTCTTC. V gene TRBV11-1 combines with J gene TRBJ2-1; D is uncertain. V was pared by 3 bases and J by 0 bases, with 6 bases between. Germline V gene data show CDR1 as SGHAT and CDR2 as FQDESV (reference sequence). This CDR3 has 14 amino acids.

This clone was observed once. The chain joins TRBV4-2 to TRBJ2-7, with TRBD1 matching over 8 bases. The V gene end was trimmed by 0 bases and the J gene end by 5 bases; junction bases not matched to a gene: 6. The V gene's germline CDR1 is LGHNA and CDR2 YNFKEQ. CDR3 length: 15 residues. This CDR3 reads CASSQEGQGGNEQYF. Here the CDR3 DNA reads TGTGCCAGCAGCCAAGAAGGACAGGGCGGCAACGAGCAGTACTTC.

V usage is TRBV5-5 and J usage is TRBJ2-7, with D maybe TRBD1 (6 bases). The CDR3 totals 16 residues. Trimming cost V 1 base and J 7 bases, with 21 bases left between them. Germline loops: CDR1 SGHKS, CDR2 YYEKEE (reference sequence). The CDR3 DNA sequence: TGTGCCAGCAGCTTGTCCCAGGGTAGGGGGTCTAGGGAGCAGTACTTC. Protein sequence: CASSLSQGRGSREQYF.

V and J are TRBV7-9 and TRBJ1-6; possibly TRBD1 for D (5 bases). Germline assignment: CDR1 SEHNR and CDR2 FQNEAQ (reference sequence). The CDR3 contains 16 residues. Trimming took 5 bases from V and 7 from J, leaving 18 bases between them. The CDR3 nucleotides read TGTGCCAGCAGCCTTCTAAATCAGGGCCCCAATTCACCCCTCCACTTT. Protein: CASSLLNQGPNSPLHF.

This clone was counted only a few times. This chain uses TRBV19 with TRBJ2-1; 7 bases line up with TRBD2. Trimming cost V 0 bases and J 2 bases; bases outside gene matches: 7. Germline loops: CDR1 LNHDA, CDR2 SQIVND (reference sequence). CDR3 length equals 17 residues. CDR3 DNA sequence: TGTGCCAGTAGTATAGACGGACTAGTGAGCCCCTACAATGAGCAGTTCTTC. It encodes CASSIDGLVSPYNEQFF.

This chain links TRBV28 with TRBJ2-7; D is unclear. Germline V CDR1 and CDR2: MDHEN, SYDVKM. V lost 8 bases and J lost 4, with 9 bases in between. This CDR3 is 11 amino acids long. The CDR3 region has the DNA TGTGCCAGCCGTAGTTTGTACGAGCAGTACTTC. Residues: CASRSLYEQYF. The whole variable domain, filled in from reference TRBV28 and TRBJ2-7, reads DVKVTQSSRYLVKRTGEKVFLECVQDMDHENMFWYRQDPGLGLRLIYFSYDVKMKEKGDIPEGYSVSREKKERFSLILESASTNQTSMYLCASRSLYEQYFGPGTRLTVT.

The chain recombines TRBV21-1 with TRBJ1-2; the D call in the table, TRBD1, was not verified against the DNA. TRBV21-1 is termed a pseudogene. The CDR3 consists of 23 residues. The CDR3 DNA reads TGTGCCAGCCCCTTTGCCCGATATTCTCCTTGCCTCATAAACATGGGCCCCGGCTATGGCTACACCTTC. It specifies CASPFARYSPCLINMGPGYGYTF.

The chain couples TRBV12-3 or TRBV12-4 to TRBJ2-7; weak D call: TRBD2 (5 bases). Trimming cost V 6 bases and J 6 bases, with 9 bases left between them. The CDR3 spans 11 residues. CDR3 nucleotides: TGTGCCAGCAGCCGCCGGGGCGAGCAGTACTTC. The encoded protein is CASSRRGEQYF.

The chain couples TRBV11-1 to TRBJ1-1; D is undetermined. The germline V gene encodes CDR1 SGHAT and CDR2 FQDESV (reference sequence). V dropped 4 bases and J dropped 8 bases, with 14 bases sitting between them. The CDR3 consists of 13 residues. CDR3 sequence (DNA): TGTGCCAGCAGCTCCACCCTTCAGGCAGAAGCTTTCTTT. Its protein product is CASSSTLQAEAFF.

The chain is built from TRBV7-2 and TRBJ2-1; 7 nucleotides align to TRBD2. The CDR3 is made up of 15 amino acids. Looked up from germline, CDR1 is SGHTA and CDR2 is FQGNSA. V dropped 5 bases and J dropped 4; count of bases not matched to a gene: 8. The CDR3 coding sequence is TGTGCCAGCAGCCCGTCCGGGACTATTTACAATGAGCAGTTCTTC. The encoded protein is CASSPSGTIYNEQFF.

The chain joins TRBV25-1 to TRBJ2-5; a possible D gene is TRBD2 (6 bases). The CDR3 runs to 15 residues. The germline gives CDR1 MGHDK, CDR2 SYGVNS. Trimming took 3 bases from V and 2 from J, leaving 13 bases between them. CDR3 DNA: TGTGCCAGCAGTGAGTTCAACGGGGGACAAGAGACCCAGTACTTC. This sequence encodes CASSEFNGGQETQYF.

Note on this clone: Other DNA sequences of this sample code for an identical CDR3. V gene TRBV20-1 combines with J gene TRBJ2-7; tentatively, D is TRBD2 (6 bases). This CDR3 is built from 11 residues. The germline V gene encodes CDR1 DFQATT and CDR2 SNEGSKA (reference sequence). The V end lost 3 bases, the J end lost 4 bases, and 7 bases lay between the germline ends. CDR3 sequence (DNA): TGCAGTGCTAGCCGGGGGTACGAGCAGTACTTC. This encodes CSASRGYEQYF.

V gene TRBV12-3 or TRBV12-4 combines with J gene TRBJ2-5; D call uncertain. The CDR3 totals 12 residues. V was cut by 6 bases and J by 5 bases, with 10 bases left in between. CDR3 sequence reads: CASSPIGETQYF. CDR3 nucleotides: TGTGCCAGCAGCCCGATCGGGGAGACCCAGTACTTC.